What follows are 16 T cell receptor beta chains derived from one specimen sequenced in a study of shared clonotypes between healthy human individuals. TCRdb's table, derived via immunoSEQ multiplex PCR, lists solely in-frame clones and lacks some. The sample carries approximately 1,500,000 clones, around 97% recorded once. Specimen: naive CD4+ T cells sorted from blood. The subset here: CD45RA+ positively selected. These receptors were taken from a man under 40 in good health.

The chain employs TRBV2 and TRBJ1-1; no clear D. In germline, CDR1 is SNHLY, CDR2 FYNNEI. CDR3 length: 13 residues. Trimming pared 7 bases from V and 1 base from J, leaving 10 bases between. Written as DNA, the CDR3 is TGTGCCAGCATGACGCGATCGAACACTGAAGCTTTCTTT. Its protein product is CASMTRSNTEAFF.

This clone was counted a single time. The J gene is TRBJ2-5, the V gene TRBV9; TRBD2 is a possible D gene (6 bases). Germline V lookup: CDR1 SGDLS, CDR2 YYNGEE. The length of the CDR3 is 15 residues. The V end was cut by 0 bases, the J end by 5 bases, with 14 bases between. The CDR3 sequence is CASSVAGSSRETQYF. The CDR3 DNA reads as TGTGCCAGCAGCGTAGCCGGGAGCTCCCGGGAGACCCAGTACTTC.

The chain recombines TRBV27 with TRBJ1-1; D is possibly TRBD1 (6 bases). This CDR3 contains 13 residues. V was shortened by 9 bases and J by 11 bases, with 22 bases between the two germline ends. CDR1 is MNHEY and CDR2 is SMNVEV in the germline V gene (reference sequence). The CDR3 DNA reads TGTGCCAGTTTACCTTTCGGGGGGCGCTTGGCTTTCTTT. Translation: CASLPFGGRLAFF.

DNA for the CDR3: TGTGCCAGCAGCTCTCAGTGGAGGACTGAAGCTTTCTTT. It is translated as CASSSQWRTEAFF. The chain joins TRBV9 to TRBJ1-1; no firm D call. Germline lookup yields CDR1 SGDLS and CDR2 YYNGEE. With 4 bases removed from V and 5 bases from J, the gap between germline ends came to 12 bases. The CDR3 covers 13 residues.

The chain uses TRBV6-5 and TRBJ1-2; 7 positions match TRBD1. The CDR3 consists of 14 residues. Unmatched junction bases numbered 7, after V lost 6 bases and J lost 3 bases. Germline-derived CDR1 and CDR2 are MNHEY and SVGAGI. CDR3 loop: CASRARDSDYGYTF. In DNA form, the CDR3 reads TGTGCCAGCAGGGCCCGGGACAGCGACTATGGCTACACCTTC.

This chain connects TRBV5-6 to TRBJ1-4, with D unresolved. Trimming cost V 2 bases and J 10 bases, with 9 bases left between them. The germline gives CDR1 SGHDT, CDR2 YYEEEE. The CDR3 is made up of 12 amino acids. The DNA of the CDR3 is TGTGCCAGCAGCTTTACCCGGGGAAAACTGTTTTTT. It codes for CASSFTRGKLFF.

The V call is TRBV28, the J call TRBJ1-1; no firm D call. Deletions cut 4 bases from V and 11 bases from J, with 23 bases between. The germline CDR1 and CDR2 sequences are MDHEN and SYDVKM. The CDR3 loop spans 15 amino acids. As DNA, the CDR3 is TGTGCCAGCAGTTCCTCTCCTAGCCTGGGAGGTCGGGCTTTCTTT. This sequence encodes CASSSSPSLGGRAFF. The full variable domain, rest sourced from reference TRBV28 and TRBJ1-1, is DVKVTQSSRYLVKRTGEKVFLECVQDMDHENMFWYRQDPGLGLRLIYFSYDVKMKEKGDIPEGYSVSREKKERFSLILESASTNQTSMYLCASSSSPSLGGRAFFGQGTRLTVV.

This sequence joins TRBV5-1 and TRBJ1-1; D may be TRBD1 (5 bases). Trimming cost V 4 bases and J 5 bases, with 15 bases left between them. Per the germline V gene, CDR1 is SGHRS and CDR2 is YFSETQ. This CDR3 is built from 14 residues. The DNA for the CDR3 is TGCGCCAGCAGCGCTCGGACACGAGGGACTGAAGCTTTCTTT. It specifies CASSARTRGTEAFF.

This sequence joins TRBV5-1 and TRBJ2-3, with D perhaps matching TRBD2 (5 bases). The CDR3 length is 13 residues. CDR1 and CDR2 from the germline V gene are SGHRS and YFSETQ. V lost 3 bases and J lost 4, with 9 bases in between. The CDR3 region is CASSSLVPDTQYF. In DNA form, the CDR3 reads TGCGCCAGCAGCTCACTAGTTCCAGATACGCAGTATTTT.

The chain links TRBV6-5 to TRBJ2-7; tentatively, D is TRBD2 (6 bases). The germline V gene has CDR1 MNHEY and CDR2 SVGAGI. The CDR3 is made up of 14 amino acids. V was pared by 5 bases and J by 2 bases, with 13 bases between. The CDR3 loop reads CASSLGTRPYEQYF. CDR3 DNA sequence: TGTGCCAGCAGTCTCGGGACTCGACCCTACGAGCAGTACTTC.

V and J are TRBV7-2 and TRBJ2-3; D is uncertain. Trimming cost V 5 bases and J 2 bases, with 17 bases left between them. CDR3 size: 16 residues. Germline CDR1 reads SGHTA; CDR2 reads FQGNSA. This CDR3 reads CASSRDVTGFTDTQYF. Here the CDR3 DNA reads TGTGCCAGCAGCCGAGACGTAACCGGTTTCACAGATACGCAGTATTTT.

The V gene is TRBV28, the J gene TRBJ2-5; 8 bases fit TRBD1. V lost 4 bases, J lost 4 bases, and 11 bases stayed unmatched. CDR3 length: 16 residues. Germline loops: CDR1 MDHEN, CDR2 SYDVKM. The CDR3 protein is CASSSYPGQGGETQYF. The CDR3 coding sequence is TGTGCCAGCAGTTCTTACCCCGGACAGGGCGGAGAGACCCAGTACTTC.

Regarding this clone: Distinct nucleotide sequences in the sample also encode this CDR3. This chain links TRBV18 with TRBJ2-7; 8 bases are a match to TRBD2. The germline V gene has CDR1 KGHSH and CDR2 LQKENI. With 0 bases clipped from V and 7 bases from J, the junction kept 8 bases outside the gene matches. The CDR3 is made up of 15 amino acids. Here the CDR3 DNA reads TGTGCCAGCTCACCACCGGGGCAGGGACTAGGGGAGCAGTACTTC. This sequence encodes CASSPPGQGLGEQYF.

This sequence joins TRBV10-3 and TRBJ1-1; no reliable D call. The CDR3 length is 14 residues. The ends were cut back, 6 bases at V and 4 bases at J, with 15 bases in the middle. Germline-derived CDR1 and CDR2 are ENHRY and SYGVKD. CDR3 DNA sequence: TGTGCCATCAGCGGAGGGCGGGTGGGCACTGAAGCTTTCTTT. Protein sequence: CAISGGRVGTEAFF.

Details on this clone: Other DNA sequences in the same sample also yield this CDR3. The rearrangement uses TRBV14 and TRBJ2-7; 11 bases agree with TRBD2. The CDR3 totals 15 residues. Germline CDR1 reads SGHDN; CDR2 reads FVKESK. Trimming at V came to 5 bases and at J to 3 bases, leaving 6 bases not matched to a gene. CDR3 DNA: TGTGCCAGCAGCGGGACTAGCGGACAAATCTACGAGCAGTACTTC. Residues: CASSGTSGQIYEQYF.

This clone was counted only a few times. The gene calls are TRBV6-1 and TRBJ1-4; weak D call: TRBD1 (6 bases). This CDR3 contains 13 residues. V lost 1 base, J lost 10 bases, and 10 bases lay in between. From germline, CDR1 is MNHNS and CDR2 SASEGT. CDR3 sequence: CASSEGTVGKLFF. Written as DNA, the CDR3 is TGTGCCAGCAGTGAAGGGACAGTTGGAAAACTGTTTTTT.